Below, 8 T cell receptor beta chains from the same sample are listed, as sequenced in a study of tumor-infiltrating lymphocytes in oesophageal squamous cell carcinoma. MiXCR, run by TCRdb on the PCR reads, gives a single entry per CDR3 protein. The sample holds roughly 20,000 distinct CDR3 sequences; roughly two fifths are singletons and the top ten take about 13%. The sample taken for sequencing was normal esophageal tissue next to the tumor. Receptor source: a male donor with esophageal squamous cell carcinoma.

This clonotype was counted ten times or more. Just one base apart from a much larger clone, this may be a read error. The chain joins TRBV7-2 to TRBJ2-1; 7 nucleotides match TRBD1. The J call may be wrong; the DNA end is better matched by TRBJ2-7. There are 15 residues in the CDR3. The V gene's germline CDR1 is SGHTA and CDR2 FQGNSA. This CDR3 reads CASSLGGQTYNEQYF. The CDR3 DNA reads as TGTGCCAGCAGCTTAGGGGGACAGACCTACAATGAGCAGTACTTC.

This clonotype was picked up a small number of times. The chain employs TRBV15 and TRBJ2-2; 7 bases map to TRBD1. Germline CDR1 is LNHNV and CDR2 is YYDKDF (reference sequence). This CDR3 has 14 residues. With 5 bases clipped from V and 6 bases from J, the junction kept 6 bases outside the gene matches. This CDR3 reads CATSSTTGPGELFF. The CDR3 coding sequence is TGTGCCACCAGCTCGACGACAGGGCCCGGGGAGCTGTTTTTT. The whole variable domain, filled in from reference TRBV15 and TRBJ2-2, reads DAMVIQNPRYQVTQFGKPVTLSCSQTLNHNVMYWYQQKSSQAPKLLFHYYDKDFNNEADTPDNFQSRRPNTSFCFLDIRSPGLGDTAMYLCATSSTTGPGELFFGEGSRLTVL.

The sample holds many counts of this clonotype. The chain couples TRBV28 to TRBJ2-2; D gene unclear. Trimming took 5 bases from V and 7 from J, leaving 14 bases between them. CDR1 and CDR2 from the germline V gene are MDHEN and SYDVKM. The CDR3 contains 14 residues. The CDR3 reads CASSVSDQIGELFF. The CDR3 region has the DNA TGTGCCAGCAGTGTATCGGACCAAATCGGGGAGCTGTTTTTT.

The chain carries TRBV12-3 or TRBV12-4 and TRBJ2-6; no clear D. The ends were cut back, 3 bases at V and 2 bases at J, with 14 bases in the middle. The CDR3 has 17 amino acids. This chain's CDR3 is CASSFYRWAPGANVLTF. CDR3 nucleotide sequence: TGTGCCAGCAGTTTTTATCGGTGGGCCCCTGGGGCCAACGTCCTGACTTTC.

V is TRBV12-3 or TRBV12-4 and J is TRBJ1-1; D possibly corresponds to TRBD1 (6 bases). Trimming stripped 6 bases from V and 7 bases from J, with 12 bases between. The CDR3 extends over 12 amino acids. CDR3 DNA sequence: TGTGCCAGCAGCCCACAGGGCATTGAAGCTTTCTTT. It codes for CASSPQGIEAFF.

This clonotype appeared a few times. This CDR3 is missing its conserved last phenylalanine or tryptophan, likely due to a read error. Because the CDR3's place on the DNA is in doubt, the DNA is left out and the CDR3 is given as listed by TCRdb. This chain uses TRBV7-8 with TRBJ2-5; the D segment call TRBD1 is taken from the table without a DNA check. The CDR3 contains 16 residues when both ends are counted. Germline CDR1 is SGHVS and CDR2 is FQNEAQ. The CDR3 region is CASSLVGRGSPLHFGN.

The chain uses TRBV11-3 and TRBJ2-5, with 11 nucleotides matching TRBD2. The CDR3 length is 17 residues. J lost 4 bases, V lost 5 bases, and 12 bases had no gene match. From germline, CDR1 is SGHNT and CDR2 YENEEA. Written as DNA, the CDR3 is TGTGCCAGCAGCCCCATACTAGCGGGAGATAGGGGAGAGACCCAGTACTTC. It is translated as CASSPILAGDRGETQYF. Variable domain in full (rest from reference TRBV11-3 and TRBJ2-5): EAGVVQSPRYKIIEKKQPVAFWCNPISGHNTLYWYLQNLGQGPELLIRYENEEAVDDSQLPKDRFSAERLKGVDSTLKIQPAELGDSAVYLCASSPILAGDRGETQYFGPGTRLLVL.

For this clonotype: The CDR3 does not close with the conserved phenylalanine or tryptophan, likely indicating a read error. No DNA is shown, since the ends of the CDR3 on it are uncertain; the CDR3 is the one TCRdb lists. The chain employs TRBV7-9 and TRBJ2-1; the D call of TRBD1 is as the table states it, not checked on the DNA. Germline V CDR1 and CDR2: SEHNR, FQNEAQ (reference sequence). The CDR3 extends over 17 residues, inclusive of both ends. The CDR3: CASSFSGQGAYEQYFGN.